These T cell receptor beta chains were read from a single sample in a study of neurological immune-mediated disorders. TCRdb reprocessed the 5' RACE reads with MiXCR, giving one entry per CDR3 protein. The sample has tens of thousands of distinct CDR3 sequences, less than 5.5% seen once; the top ten hold less than 2.5%. The material sequenced was PBMCs. All receptors come from a woman aged 25 to 45 with multiple sclerosis. The CDR3 runs from the conserved cysteine through the conserved F or W. Clone size, where shown, is once, few, many, or a class for clones that have expanded.

TRBJ2-1	TRBV18	many	CASGKGYDEQFF
TRBJ2-3	TRBV18	-	CASSPYRVRTDTQYF
TRBJ1-6	TRBV10-3	many	CAISQGENYNSPLHF
TRBJ1-5	TRBV2	many	CASIGTVDSNQPQHF
TRBJ1-2	TRBV7-8	many	CASSLKTGVDNYGYTF
TRBJ2-1	TRBV24-1	many	CATSDYNEQFF
TRBJ1-1	TRBV20-1	-	CSALAGALNTEAFF
TRBJ2-5	TRBV20-1	many	CSASLNSGRQETQYF
TRBJ2-3	TRBV20-1	many	CSARPPGVPTDTQYF
TRBJ2-7	TRBV20-1	many	CSAGTSGSYEQYF
TRBJ2-3	TRBV21-1	few	CASSQRAGGEDTQYF
TRBJ2-1	TRBV20-1	many	CSAPDGGIHNEQFF
TRBJ2-2	TRBV10-3	many	CAVSPVRGSNTGELFF
TRBJ2-3	TRBV20-1	many	CSARSLTSGSEVGTDTQYF
TRBJ2-7	TRBV20-1	many	CSAAGTSGSWEQYF
TRBJ2-6	TRBV11-2	many	CASGGPGANVLTF
TRBJ2-3	TRBV5-1	many	CASSSRTGSDTQYF
TRBJ2-3	TRBV29-1	many	CSVDDLGRFRDTQYF
TRBJ2-7	TRBV20-1	many	CSAMRTRTYEQYF
TRBJ2-3	TRBV7-3	many	CASSLIGTGAADTQYF
TRBJ1-1	TRBV19	few	CASSIVQRNTEAFF
TRBJ2-3	TRBV5-1	many	CASSWDPYTDTQYF